The sequence of this T cell receptor (beta chain) was determined in a study of CXCR3-negative and CXCR3-positive naive CD8 T cells. Broader study findings: More hydrophobic TRB CDR3s occurred in CXCR3-positive than in CXCR3-negative naive cells. Expression of CXCR3 was partially reduced after cryopreservation, and fresh PBMCs were used in most assays. Naive subsets were similarly diverse, while memory CD8+ repertoires were much less diverse. TCR interaction strength was inferred from TRB CDR3 physicochemistry, as CD5 matched across naive subsets.

Those CD8+ T cells considered naive were CD45RO-CCR7+CD27+CD95-. The CDR3 has 14 residues. CDR1 MNHEY and CDR2 SMNVEV come from the germline V gene (reference sequence). UMI-labeled TRB cDNA libraries were prepared by 5' RACE. No DNA is given; TCRdb re-called the 5' RACE reads and lists each CDR3 protein once. The sample features some 140,000 distinct CDR3 sequences, with approximately 0.46% in its top ten. A remark on this clonotype: What it recognizes is unknown.

The sample was naive CXCR3+ CD8+ T cells from blood. The sample's subset: CD45RO-CCR7+CD27+CD95- naive CD8+ T cells expressing CXCR3 (TNR3+). This chain uses TRBV27 with TRBJ2-7. The TCR was taken from a human donor in good health. Some clones in this sample may be carry-over from other donors' samples. The CDR3: CASSFLEASYEQYF.